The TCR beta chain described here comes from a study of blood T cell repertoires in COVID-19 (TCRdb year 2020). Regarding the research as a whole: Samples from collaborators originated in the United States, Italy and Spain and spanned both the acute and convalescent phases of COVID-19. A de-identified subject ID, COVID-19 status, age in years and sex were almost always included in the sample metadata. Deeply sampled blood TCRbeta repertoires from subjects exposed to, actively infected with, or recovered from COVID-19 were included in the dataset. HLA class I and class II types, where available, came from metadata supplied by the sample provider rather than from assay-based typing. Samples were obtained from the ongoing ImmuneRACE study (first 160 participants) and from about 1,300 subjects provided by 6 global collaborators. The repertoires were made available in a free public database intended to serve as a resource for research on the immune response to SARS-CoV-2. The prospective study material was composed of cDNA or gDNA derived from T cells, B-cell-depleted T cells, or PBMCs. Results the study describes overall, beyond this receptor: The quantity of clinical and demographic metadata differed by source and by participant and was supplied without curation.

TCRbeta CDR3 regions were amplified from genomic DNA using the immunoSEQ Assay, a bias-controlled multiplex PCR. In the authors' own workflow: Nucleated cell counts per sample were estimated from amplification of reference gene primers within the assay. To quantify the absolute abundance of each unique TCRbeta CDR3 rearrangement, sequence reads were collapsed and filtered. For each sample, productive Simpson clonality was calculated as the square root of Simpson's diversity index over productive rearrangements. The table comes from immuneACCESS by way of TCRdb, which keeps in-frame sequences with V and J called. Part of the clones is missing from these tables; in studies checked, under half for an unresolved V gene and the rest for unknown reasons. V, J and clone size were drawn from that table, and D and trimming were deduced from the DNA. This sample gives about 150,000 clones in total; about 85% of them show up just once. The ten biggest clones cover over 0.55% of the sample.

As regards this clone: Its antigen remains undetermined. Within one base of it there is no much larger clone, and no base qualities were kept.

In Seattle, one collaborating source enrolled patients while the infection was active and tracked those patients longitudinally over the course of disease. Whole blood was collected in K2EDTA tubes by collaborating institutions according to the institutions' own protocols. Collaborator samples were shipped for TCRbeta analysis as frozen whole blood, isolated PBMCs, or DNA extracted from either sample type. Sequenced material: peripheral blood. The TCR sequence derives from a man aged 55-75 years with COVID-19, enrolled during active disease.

The sequenced DNA is TGTGCCAGCAGCCTTACAGGGGGAGGAAACACCATATATTTT. This sequence encodes CASSLTGGGNTIYF. Recombination joined TRBV7-2 with TRBJ1-3, with TRBD1 identical over 8 junction bases. The CDR3 spans 14 residues, from the cysteine through the phenylalanine. The kept DNA is CDR3 alone, 42 bases in frame from the first base. CDR1 and CDR2, per the germline V gene, are SGHTA and FQGNSA. Clipping removes 5 bases from V and 4 bases from J, with 4 as the unmatched junction base count.